What follows describes a single TCR beta chain. Measured with immunoSEQ multiplex PCR; TCRdb has only the in-frame clones, and not every one. The top ten hold over 9% of the sample, which has about 86,000 clones, around four fifths seen once. The data originate from a study of blood T cell repertoires in COVID-19. The CDR3 is made up of 15 amino acids. Trimming took 1 base from V and 0 from J; bases not matched to a gene: 3. Germline CDR1 SGHKS, CDR2 YYEKEE (reference sequence). Source material: peripheral blood. The origin of this receptor is a man aged 65 to 85 with acute or convalescent COVID-19. V usage is TRBV5-5 and J usage is TRBJ1-2; 7 nucleotides align to TRBD1. CDR3 region: CASSLTGTANYGYTF. The DNA of the CDR3 is TGTGCCAGCAGCTTGACCGGGACAGCTAACTATGGCTACACCTTC.